Listed here are 23 T cell receptor beta chains from one sample, sequenced in a study of CD8+CD57+ T cells in acquired aplastic anemia. Genomic DNA acted as the template from which TCR beta VDJ combination and CDR3 sequence profiling were carried out. TCRdb called the reads again in MiXCR, with one record for every CDR3 protein. The sample carries around 190,000 distinct CDR3 sequences, around 63% recorded once. Input material: sorted CD4+, CD8+, or CD8+CD57+ T cells (not recorded which) from PBMCs. These receptors were obtained from a human donor in good health.

The table lists this clonotype with a few counts. The chain employs TRBV10-3 and TRBJ2-7, with a possible D match to TRBD1 (5 bases). This CDR3 comprises 12 residues. V was shortened by 6 bases and J by 4 bases, with 10 bases between the two germline ends. CDR1 and CDR2 from the germline V gene are ENHRY and SYGVKD. CDR3 DNA sequence: TGTGCCATCAGCCAAGGACAATACGAGCAGTACTTC. Protein product: CAISQGQYEQYF.

There are many counts of this clonotype. Here the CDR3 DNA reads TGTGCCAGCAGCTTGGTTTCGGGGGCAGATACGCAGTATTTT. It translates to CASSLVSGADTQYF. This chain connects TRBV5-8 to TRBJ2-3, with a tentative D call TRBD2 (6 bases). Germline V lookup: CDR1 SGHTS, CDR2 YDEGEE. The CDR3 has 14 amino acids. Trimming pared 0 bases from V and 4 bases from J, leaving 9 bases between.

The chain carries TRBV7-7 and TRBJ2-2; tentatively, D is TRBD2 (6 bases). The CDR3 runs to 14 residues. The germline V and J ends were trimmed by 0 bases and 4 bases, with 6 bases remaining between them. From germline, CDR1 is SSHAT and CDR2 FNYEAQ (reference sequence). This chain's CDR3 is CASSLARGTGELFF. The CDR3 DNA follows: TGTGCCAGCAGCTTAGCGCGGGGCACCGGGGAGCTGTTTTTT. The variable domain in full, with the rest retrieved from reference TRBV7-7 and TRBJ2-2, is GAGVSQSPRYKVTKRGQDVTLRCDPISSHATLYWYQQALGQGPEFLTYFNYEAQPDKSGLPSDRFSAERPEGSISTLTIQRTEQRDSAMYRCASSLARGTGELFFGEGSRLTVL.

This clonotype was seen only a few times. This chain joins TRBV27 and TRBJ1-1; maybe TRBD1 (5 bases). Germline CDR1 and CDR2: MNHEY and SMNVEV (reference sequence). The CDR3 is made up of 14 amino acids. Trimming shortened V by 6 bases and J by 0 bases, and 11 bases separated the two germline ends. The DNA of the CDR3 is TGTGCCAGCAGCCAAGACAGTGTGAACACTGAAGCTTTCTTT. Its translation: CASSQDSVNTEAFF.

Here the CDR3 DNA reads TGTGCCAGTAGTTCCGGACGGTCCTCCTATAATTCACCCCTCCACTTT. Encoded protein: CASSSGRSSYNSPLHF. This chain connects TRBV19 to TRBJ1-6; D unclear. The CDR3 consists of 16 residues. Germline V lookup: CDR1 LNHDA, CDR2 SQIVND (reference sequence). The germline V and J ends were trimmed by 5 bases and 0 bases, with 11 bases remaining between them.

The rearrangement uses TRBV10-3 and TRBJ1-3; no definite D call. This CDR3 spans 15 amino acids. Germline CDR1 and CDR2: ENHRY and SYGVKD. V lost 0 bases and J lost 2, with 8 bases in between. CDR3 sequence (DNA): TGTGCCATCAGTGAGTCGCCAGTGCCTGGAAACACCATATATTTT. This codes for CAISESPVPGNTIYF.

This clonotype was found many times. V is TRBV7-9 and J is TRBJ2-7; D possibly corresponds to TRBD2 (6 bases). V was pared by 1 base and J by 6 bases, with 10 bases between. The germline V gene encodes CDR1 SEHNR and CDR2 FQNEAQ (reference sequence). The CDR3 loop spans 13 amino acids. The CDR3 here is CASSLGGEFEQYF. CDR3 in DNA: TGTGCCAGCAGCTTAGGGGGGGAGTTCGAGCAGTACTTC.

This rearrangement joins TRBV20-1 to TRBJ2-5, with D perhaps matching TRBD2 (7 bases). Trimming left V 2 bases short and J 4 bases short, with 14 bases between. This CDR3 is built from 14 residues. Germline V gene lookup returns CDR1 DFQATT and CDR2 SNEGSKA (reference sequence). This chain's CDR3 is CSARSRGGGETQYF. Here the CDR3 DNA reads TGCAGTGCTAGATCGAGGGGAGGGGGAGAGACCCAGTACTTC.

This chain joins TRBV19 and TRBJ2-1; D is possibly TRBD1 (6 bases). V lost 10 bases and J 5 bases, leaving 15 bases between the germline ends. The CDR3 is 13 amino acids. Germline V gene lookup returns CDR1 LNHDA and CDR2 SQIVND (reference sequence). CDR3 coding DNA: TGTGCCACCAAATACACAGGGAACAATGAGCAGTTCTTC. Amino acid sequence: CATKYTGNNEQFF.

To note about this clonotype: The DNA is omitted, as the CDR3 cannot be located on it reliably, and the CDR3 follows TCRdb's listing. The V and J genes are TRBV7-6 and TRBJ1-2; the table's D gene call, TRBD1, was not cross checked with the DNA. Germline loops: CDR1 SGHVS, CDR2 FNYEAQ. A total of 21 residues make up the CDR3, ends included. CDR3 loop: CASSLLGQGSYEQYFGPGYTF.

The V and J genes are TRBV18 and TRBJ2-7, with D tentatively TRBD2 (7 bases). V lost 3 bases, J lost 2 bases, and 14 bases lay in between. CDR1 and CDR2 (germline): KGHSH, LQKENI. The CDR3 runs 15 residues. In nucleotides, the CDR3 is TGTGCCAGCTCACCGTCCCGGGGGGCCCCCTACGAGCAGTACTTC. Translating it yields CASSPSRGAPYEQYF.

In its sample, this clonotype was seen once. The gene calls are TRBV20-1 and TRBJ1-2; tentative D call: TRBD1 (6 bases). This CDR3 is built from 15 residues. The V and J ends lost 2 bases and 8 bases respectively, with 21 bases between them. Germline V gene lookup returns CDR1 DFQATT and CDR2 SNEGSKA (reference sequence). The CDR3 sequence: CSARSWGGAGYGYTF. In DNA form, the CDR3 reads TGCAGTGCTAGATCATGGGGGGGCGCCGGGTACGGCTACACCTTC.

This clonotype was seen ten or more times. J is TRBJ1-5 and V is TRBV15; TRBD1 agrees at 10 bases. Germline CDR1 is LNHNV and CDR2 is YYDKDF (reference sequence). The CDR3 length is 15 residues. Trimming took 6 bases from V and 3 from J; bases not matched to a gene: 5. CDR3 region: CATSPDRGVNQPQHF. The CDR3 nucleotides read TGTGCCACCAGTCCGGACAGGGGGGTCAATCAGCCCCAGCATTTT.

The gene calls are TRBV29-1 and TRBJ2-7, with TRBD2 as a possible D gene (5 bases). This CDR3 has 16 amino acids. The V gene lost 7 bases and the J gene lost 0 bases, with 22 bases spanning the gap. Germline CDR1 and CDR2: SQVTM and ANQGSEA. The CDR3 bases are TGCAGCGCTGCCGGGATTGCACCTCCGTGCTCCTACGAGCAGTACTTC. This translates into CSAAGIAPPCSYEQYF.

V and J are TRBV5-4 and TRBJ1-2; D is possibly TRBD1 (6 bases). The CDR3 contains 15 residues. Trimming cost V 0 bases and J 7 bases, with 16 bases left between them. Germline CDR1 and CDR2: SGHNT and YYREEE (reference sequence). The CDR3 DNA reads TGTGCCAGCAGCTTGGTTCGGGGGCCTCGCTCTGGCTACACCTTC. This encodes CASSLVRGPRSGYTF.

The chain carries TRBV7-3 and TRBJ2-3, with TRBD2 identical over 8 bases. J lost 5 bases, V lost 2 bases, and 9 bases had no gene match. Germline V lookup: CDR1 SGHTA, CDR2 FQGTGA. The CDR3 sequence is 16 residues long. The CDR3 DNA sequence: TGTGCCAGCAGCTTAGCGGGGGGATACAGAGGAGATACGCAGTATTTT. Its translation: CASSLAGGYRGDTQYF.

This chain uses TRBV24-1 with TRBJ2-3; TRBD1 aligns across 11 bases. The J segment lost 5 bases and the V segment lost 0 bases, leaving 6 bases of the junction unmatched. In germline, CDR1 is KGHDR, CDR2 SFDVKD. The CDR3 spans 17 residues. The CDR3 sequence is CATSDLVGQGAEDTQYF. CDR3 coding DNA: TGTGCCACCAGTGATTTGGTCGGACAGGGGGCAGAAGATACGCAGTATTTT.

V and J are TRBV24-1 and TRBJ2-3; D is ambiguous. Germline V gene sequence: CDR1 KGHDR, CDR2 SFDVKD. The CDR3 is 15 amino acids. V shed 4 bases and J shed 2 bases, with 12 bases lying between them. The CDR3 DNA follows: TGTGCCACCAGTGACCTTGGGCAGAACACAGATACGCAGTATTTT. Amino acid sequence: CATSDLGQNTDTQYF.

Many counts were recorded for this clonotype. This sequence joins TRBV11-2 and TRBJ1-1; D is undetermined. The CDR3 totals 13 residues. V was cut by 3 bases and J by 1 base, with 6 bases left in between. The germline V gene encodes CDR1 SGHAT and CDR2 FQNNGV. The CDR3 DNA is TGTGCCAGCAGCTTTTCCCCGAACACTGAAGCTTTCTTT. Translated: CASSFSPNTEAFF.

This clonotype was recorded at least ten times. V is TRBV7-9 and J is TRBJ2-7; the match to TRBD1 covers 7 bases. This CDR3 region has 16 residues. The germline V gene encodes CDR1 SEHNR and CDR2 FQNEAQ (reference sequence). The junction had 12 bases not matched to a gene; V was cut back by 5 bases and J by 2 bases. The CDR3 region is CASSPQGGSGPYEQYF. The CDR3 DNA reads as TGTGCCAGCAGCCCGCAAGGGGGCTCAGGCCCCTACGAGCAGTACTTC.

The genes are TRBV19 and TRBJ2-3, with a weak D call TRBD1 (5 bases). Germline values: CDR1 LNHDA, CDR2 SQIVND (reference sequence). The CDR3 has 14 residues. With 4 bases removed from V and 6 bases from J, the gap between germline ends came to 14 bases. CDR3 protein: CASSNGLGADTQYF. The CDR3 DNA reads as TGTGCCAGTAGTAATGGGTTAGGGGCGGATACGCAGTATTTT.

Here the CDR3 DNA reads TGTGCCACCAGCAGAGATGAGGGGGAAAAACTGTTTTTT. It translates to CATSRDEGEKLFF. The rearrangement joins TRBV15 to TRBJ1-4, with D possibly matching TRBD1 (5 bases). Trimming removed 0 bases at V and 8 bases at J, with 7 bases between. This CDR3 is built from 13 residues. Germline values: CDR1 LNHNV, CDR2 YYDKDF (reference sequence). Filled out from reference TRBV15 and TRBJ1-4, the complete variable domain reads DAMVIQNPRYQVTQFGKPVTLSCSQTLNHNVMYWYQQKSSQAPKLLFHYYDKDFNNEADTPDNFQSRRPNTSFCFLDIRSPGLGDTAMYLCATSRDEGEKLFFGSGTQLSVL.

The chain employs TRBV5-8 and TRBJ1-2; D unclear. The CDR3 has 13 amino acids. Per the germline V gene, CDR1 is SGHTS and CDR2 is YDEGEE. The V end was cut by 5 bases, the J end by 6 bases, with 14 bases between. The chain's CDR3 is CASRPRPLDGYTF. CDR3 in DNA: TGTGCCAGCAGACCAAGGCCCTTGGATGGCTACACCTTC.